The 21 T cell receptor beta chains given below trace back to one sample, sequenced in a study of blood T cell repertoires in COVID-19. The data were produced by immunoSEQ multiplex PCR, yet TCRdb's version contains in-frame clones alone and is incomplete. The table lists under 200,000 clones, 88% of them singletons. Sequenced material: peripheral blood. The receptors were gathered from a man aged 35 to 55 with active or convalescent COVID-19.

V usage is TRBV10-1 and J usage is TRBJ1-4; 8 bases are a match to TRBD1. This CDR3 has 19 amino acids. After removal of 2 bases from V and 4 bases from J, the junction contained 15 bases not matched to a gene. Looked up from germline, CDR1 is WNHNN and CDR2 is SYGVQD (reference sequence). CDR3 residues: CASSEPKPADREYNEKLFF. Here the CDR3 DNA reads TGCGCCAGCAGTGAGCCAAAGCCTGCGGACAGGGAGTATAATGAAAAACTGTTTTTT.

This clone was detected only once. The chain joins TRBV5-5 to TRBJ2-7, with 10 nucleotides matching TRBD1. CDR1 SGHKS and CDR2 YYEKEE come from the germline V gene (reference sequence). V was clipped by 2 bases and J by 5 bases; unmatched bases: 10. This CDR3 is 16 amino acids long. The CDR3 DNA sequence: TGTGCCAGCAGCTTATTACGGGGGACAGGGGTTGACGAGCAGTACTTC. It is translated as CASSLLRGTGVDEQYF.

The gene calls are TRBV6-5 and TRBJ1-4; 7 nucleotides agree with TRBD1. This CDR3 region has 13 residues. J lost 7 bases, V lost 6 bases, and 5 bases had no gene match. The germline V gene encodes CDR1 MNHEY and CDR2 SVGAGI. DNA for the CDR3: TGTGCCAGCAGGGACAGGATGAGTGAAAAACTGTTTTTT. Protein: CASRDRMSEKLFF.

This clone was found once. This chain uses TRBV20-1 with TRBJ1-2, with no clear D. The CDR3 loop spans 15 amino acids. The germline V gene encodes CDR1 DFQATT and CDR2 SNEGSKA (reference sequence). V gave up 3 bases and J gave up 4 bases, with 18 bases separating them. The DNA for the CDR3 is TGCAGTGCTAGTCCCCAGGACTCGGGGAGCTATGGCTACACCTTC. Its protein product is CSASPQDSGSYGYTF.

The rearrangement links TRBV28 to TRBJ2-7, with 12 nucleotides matching TRBD2. V shed 10 bases, J shed 5 bases, and the junction held 15 bases outside the gene matches. The germline gives CDR1 MDHEN, CDR2 SYDVKM. There are 16 residues in the CDR3. CDR3 nucleotide sequence: TGTGCCACTCGATTCCTTGAGACTAGCGGGAGCCACGAGCAGTACTTC. Its translation: CATRFLETSGSHEQYF.

The chain recombines TRBV29-1 with TRBJ1-1, with D possibly TRBD1 on 5 matching bases. With 3 bases removed from V and 6 bases from J, the gap between germline ends came to 8 bases. Germline CDR1 SQVTM, CDR2 ANQGSEA. The CDR3 totals 11 residues. The CDR3 reads CSVDRASEAFF. CDR3 in DNA: TGCAGCGTTGACAGGGCCTCTGAAGCTTTCTTT.

The V gene is TRBV5-1, the J gene TRBJ2-1, with 9 positions matching TRBD2. Germline assignment: CDR1 SGHRS and CDR2 YFSETQ. The CDR3 is 17 amino acids. The J segment lost 4 bases and the V segment lost 1 base, leaving 9 bases of the junction unmatched. The CDR3: CASSLSVSGGMYNEQFF. The CDR3 region has the DNA TGCGCCAGCAGCTTGTCGGTCAGCGGGGGGATGTACAATGAGCAGTTCTTC.

The CDR3 reads CATSLQGNTEAFF. The CDR3 region has the DNA TGTGCCACCAGCCTACAGGGGAACACTGAAGCTTTCTTT. The V gene is TRBV15, the J gene TRBJ1-1; D perhaps matches TRBD1 (6 bases). CDR1 is LNHNV and CDR2 is YYDKDF in the germline V gene (reference sequence). V lost 5 bases, J lost 1 base, and 8 bases lay in between. CDR3 size: 13 residues.

Written as DNA, the CDR3 is TGCGCCAGCGGGAGTGGACAGGGGACCTACAATGAGCAGTTCTTC. This codes for CASGSGQGTYNEQFF. The V gene is TRBV5-1, the J gene TRBJ2-1; the match to TRBD1 covers 9 bases. The ends lost 7 bases at V and 2 bases at J; junction bases unmatched: 7. Germline V gene sequence: CDR1 SGHRS, CDR2 YFSETQ. The CDR3 has 15 amino acids. The variable domain in full, completed from reference TRBV5-1 and TRBJ2-1, reads KAGVTQTPRYLIKTRGQQVTLSCSPISGHRSVSWYQQTPGQGLQFLFEYFSETQRNKGNFPGRFSGRQFSNSRSEMNVSTLELGDSALYLCASGSGQGTYNEQFFGPGTRLTVL.

The V and J genes are TRBV4-1 and TRBJ1-6, with TRBD1 matching 10 bases. Per the germline V gene, CDR1 is MGHRA and CDR2 is YSYEKL. The V segment lost 1 base and the J segment 10 bases; nucleotides outside the gene matches: 13. The CDR3 extends over 18 amino acids. The CDR3 region has the DNA TGCGCCAGCAGCCAAGTATATGGGCGGGACAGGGGCTACTCACCCCTCCACTTT. This translates into CASSQVYGRDRGYSPLHF.

The J gene is TRBJ2-7, the V gene TRBV28; TRBD1 agrees at 7 bases. Germline loops: CDR1 MDHEN, CDR2 SYDVKM. CDR3 length: 14 amino acids. With 7 bases clipped from V and 4 bases from J, the junction kept 10 bases outside the gene matches. CDR3: CASTLQPRGYEQYF. Here the CDR3 DNA reads TGTGCCAGCACCCTCCAGCCCAGGGGGTACGAGCAGTACTTC. Looking up the rest from reference TRBV28 and TRBJ2-7 gives the full variable domain: DVKVTQSSRYLVKRTGEKVFLECVQDMDHENMFWYRQDPGLGLRLIYFSYDVKMKEKGDIPEGYSVSREKKERFSLILESASTNQTSMYLCASTLQPRGYEQYFGPGTRLTVT.

The genes are TRBV20-1 and TRBJ2-4, with D maybe TRBD1 (5 bases). V was cut by 5 bases and J by 6 bases, with 8 bases left in between. Germline CDR1 and CDR2: DFQATT and SNEGSKA (reference sequence). This CDR3 spans 11 amino acids. The CDR3 nucleotides are TGCAGTGCTCCAGACAGAAACATTCAGTACTTC. Its protein is CSAPDRNIQYF.

V is TRBV5-1 and J is TRBJ1-2, with D uncertain. V lost 4 bases and J 4 bases, leaving 14 bases between the germline ends. The germline V gene encodes CDR1 SGHRS and CDR2 YFSETQ. The CDR3 is 14 amino acids. The CDR3 region has the DNA TGCGCCAGCAGCCCCGAAGGCGGGATCTATGGCTACACCTTC. It specifies CASSPEGGIYGYTF.

The chain combines TRBV7-2 with TRBJ2-4, with 9 nucleotides matching TRBD2. The CDR3 consists of 15 residues. CDR1 and CDR2 (germline): SGHTA, FQGNSA. The V gene end was trimmed by 6 bases and the J gene end by 3 bases; junction bases not matched to a gene: 6. CDR3 in DNA: TGTGCCAGCAGTTCTAGCGGGAAGGGCAAAAACATTCAGTACTTC. It is translated as CASSSSGKGKNIQYF.

The rearrangement links TRBV18 to TRBJ1-3, with TRBD1 identical over 8 bases. Germline values: CDR1 KGHSH, CDR2 LQKENI. J gave up 3 bases and V 1 base, and 2 bases lay outside the gene matches. The CDR3 length is 15 residues. The CDR3 is CASSPRDRLGNTIYF. CDR3 sequence (DNA): TGTGCCAGCTCACCACGGGACAGGCTTGGAAACACCATATATTTT.

Only one count was recorded for this clone. The chain combines TRBV5-1 with TRBJ2-2; 7 positions match TRBD1. The V gene's germline CDR1 is SGHRS and CDR2 YFSETQ. J was trimmed by 6 bases and V by 6 bases; bases with no gene match: 14. This CDR3 has 16 amino acids. CDR3 residues: CASTLMTGSFPGELFF. In DNA form, the CDR3 reads TGCGCCAGCACCCTGATGACAGGGAGTTTCCCCGGGGAGCTGTTTTTT.

This clone was recorded once. The V and J genes are TRBV2 and TRBJ1-1; 7 nucleotides agree with TRBD1. Trimming removed 4 bases from V and 4 bases from J; junction bases left unmatched: 21. Germline-derived CDR1 and CDR2 are SNHLY and FYNNEI. The CDR3 extends over 19 amino acids. The CDR3 loop reads CASSVWDSFKQGSSTEAFF. The CDR3 DNA sequence: TGTGCCAGCAGTGTATGGGACAGCTTTAAACAGGGGAGTAGCACTGAAGCTTTCTTT. Using reference TRBV2 and TRBJ1-1 for the parts outside the CDR3, the full variable domain is EPEVTQTPSHQVTQMGQEVILRCVPISNHLYFYWYRQILGQKVEFLVSFYNNEISEKSEIFDDQFSVERPDGSNFTLKIRSTKLEDSAMYFCASSVWDSFKQGSSTEAFFGQGTRLTVV.

The J gene is TRBJ2-7, the V gene TRBV28; a possible D gene is TRBD2 (6 bases). Germline lookup yields CDR1 MDHEN and CDR2 SYDVKM. This CDR3 is 15 amino acids long. V dropped 2 bases and J dropped 5 bases, with 16 bases sitting between them. CDR3 bases: TGTGCCAGCAGTTTAGGGGCGCGCGGGACGAACGAGCAGTACTTC. It codes for CASSLGARGTNEQYF.

This clone is a singleton in its sample. The V and J genes are TRBV3-1 (or the pseudogene TRBV3-2) and TRBJ2-7; D is possibly TRBD1 (6 bases). The CDR3 consists of 14 residues. V lost 0 bases and J lost 5, with 11 bases in between. Looked up from germline, CDR1 is LGHDT and CDR2 is YNNKEL (reference sequence). This chain's CDR3 is CASSQDNRADEQYF. CDR3 sequence (DNA): TGTGCCAGCAGCCAAGATAACAGGGCAGACGAGCAGTACTTC.

The J gene is TRBJ1-1, the V gene TRBV3-1 (or the pseudogene TRBV3-2); D is perhaps TRBD1 (6 bases). CDR1 is LGHDT, CDR2 YNNKEL, per germline (reference sequence). The CDR3 runs to 14 residues. The V and J ends lost 5 bases and 11 bases respectively, with 21 bases between them. The DNA for the CDR3 is TGTGCCAGCAGCACGACTAAGCGGGGGCGCGAGGCTTTCTTT. It codes for CASSTTKRGREAFF.

V usage is TRBV18 and J usage is TRBJ2-6; D may be TRBD2 (5 bases). V lost 6 bases to trimming and J lost 1 base, with 10 bases between them. CDR3 length: 15 amino acids. CDR1 and CDR2 from the germline V gene are KGHSH and LQKENI. CDR3 region: CASSPRESGANVLTF. CDR3 nucleotide sequence: TGTGCCAGCTCTCCTCGGGAATCTGGGGCCAACGTCCTGACTTTC.